This TCR beta chain was found in a study of shared clonotypes between healthy human individuals. Overall study context: CD4 naive and CD4 memory each took three plates per donor, while CD8 naive took two and CD8 memory one. Study results and limitations: Tissues were not sampled, only blood, and their repertoires likely differ.

A note on this clone: The antigen is undetermined.

Profiling relied on immunoSEQ multiplex PCR, and the TCRdb table lists in-frame clones only, not all of them. This table holds millions of clones, more than 80% found once. Germline lookup yields CDR1 SGHVS and CDR2 FQNEAQ. The CDR3 consists of 15 residues. V was clipped by 7 bases and J by 5 bases; unmatched bases: 10. Sequenced: naive CD4+ T cells from PBMCs. Subset noted: CD45RA+ positively selected. The chain recombines TRBV7-8 with TRBJ1-1; 10 nucleotides line up with TRBD1. The clonotype originates from a man aged 18 to 29 in good health. Some clones in this sample may be carry-over from other donors' samples. The CDR3 loop is CASNPIRTGGTEAFF. The CDR3 DNA sequence: TGTGCCAGCAACCCCATTAGGACAGGGGGAACTGAAGCTTTCTTT.